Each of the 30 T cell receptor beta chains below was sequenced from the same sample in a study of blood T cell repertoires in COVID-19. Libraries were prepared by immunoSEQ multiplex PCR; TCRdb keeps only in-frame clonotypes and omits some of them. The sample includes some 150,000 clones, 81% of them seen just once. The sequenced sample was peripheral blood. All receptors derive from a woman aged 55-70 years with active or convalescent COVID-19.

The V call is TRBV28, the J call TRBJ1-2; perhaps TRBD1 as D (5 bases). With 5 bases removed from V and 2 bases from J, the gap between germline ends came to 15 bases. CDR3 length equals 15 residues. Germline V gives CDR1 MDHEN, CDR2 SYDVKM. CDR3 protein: CASSPQAGPNYGYTF. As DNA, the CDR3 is TGTGCCAGCAGTCCCCAGGCGGGACCAAACTATGGCTACACCTTC.

The CDR3 spells CASSRQRPPDYEQYF. Written as DNA, the CDR3 is TGTGCCAGTTCGAGGCAAAGGCCTCCGGACTACGAGCAGTACTTC. The V gene is TRBV6-5, the J gene TRBJ2-7; no clear D. Germline CDR1 reads MNHEY; CDR2 reads SVGAGI. V lost 9 bases and J lost 3, with 21 bases in between. The CDR3 is 15 amino acids.

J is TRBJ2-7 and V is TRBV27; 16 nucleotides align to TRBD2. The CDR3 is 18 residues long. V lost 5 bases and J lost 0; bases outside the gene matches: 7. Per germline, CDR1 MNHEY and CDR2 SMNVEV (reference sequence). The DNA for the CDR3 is TGTGCCAGCAGTGTCTCGGGACTAGCGGGGGGGAGCTCCTACGAGCAGTACTTC. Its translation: CASSVSGLAGGSSYEQYF.

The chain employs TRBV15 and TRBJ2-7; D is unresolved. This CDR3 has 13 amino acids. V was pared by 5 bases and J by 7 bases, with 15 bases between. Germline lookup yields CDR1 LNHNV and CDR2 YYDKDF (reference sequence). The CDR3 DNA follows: TGTGCCACCAGCGGCGGAACCCTACGGGAGCAGTACTTC. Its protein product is CATSGGTLREQYF.

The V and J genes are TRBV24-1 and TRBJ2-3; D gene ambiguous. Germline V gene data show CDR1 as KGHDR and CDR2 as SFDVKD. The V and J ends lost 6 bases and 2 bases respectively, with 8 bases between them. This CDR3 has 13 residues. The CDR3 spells CATSPPVTDTQYF. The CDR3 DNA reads TGTGCCACCAGTCCCCCTGTCACAGATACGCAGTATTTT.

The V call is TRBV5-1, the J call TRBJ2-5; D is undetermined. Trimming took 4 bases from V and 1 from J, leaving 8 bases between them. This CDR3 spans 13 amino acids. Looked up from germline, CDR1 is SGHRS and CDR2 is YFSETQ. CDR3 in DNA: TGCGCCAGCAGCCGCGTATCCCAAGAGACCCAGTACTTC. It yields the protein CASSRVSQETQYF.

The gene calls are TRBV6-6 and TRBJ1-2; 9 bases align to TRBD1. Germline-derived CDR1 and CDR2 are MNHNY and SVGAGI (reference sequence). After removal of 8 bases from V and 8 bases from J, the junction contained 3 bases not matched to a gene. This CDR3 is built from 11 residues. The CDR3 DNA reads TGTGCCAGCGGGACAGGGAAGGGCTACACCTTC. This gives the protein CASGTGKGYTF.

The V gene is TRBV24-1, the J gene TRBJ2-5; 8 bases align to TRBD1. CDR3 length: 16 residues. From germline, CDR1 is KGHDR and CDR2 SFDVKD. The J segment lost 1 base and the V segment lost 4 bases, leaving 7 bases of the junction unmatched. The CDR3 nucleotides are TGTGCCACCAGTGACCTGGGACAGGCCGGCCAAGAGACCCAGTACTTC. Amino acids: CATSDLGQAGQETQYF.

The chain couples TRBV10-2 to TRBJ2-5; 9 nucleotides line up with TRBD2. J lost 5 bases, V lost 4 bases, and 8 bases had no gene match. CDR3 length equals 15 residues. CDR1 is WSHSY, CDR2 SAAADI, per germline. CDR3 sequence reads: CASSVGSGRGETQYF. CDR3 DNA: TGCGCCAGCAGTGTAGGTAGCGGGAGAGGGGAGACCCAGTACTTC.

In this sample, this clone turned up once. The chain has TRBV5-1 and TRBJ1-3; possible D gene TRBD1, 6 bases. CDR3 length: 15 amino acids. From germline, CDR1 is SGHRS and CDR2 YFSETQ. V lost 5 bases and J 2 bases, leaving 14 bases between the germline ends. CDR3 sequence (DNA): TGCGCCAGCAGTACAACTGGACAGACTGGAAACACCATATATTTT. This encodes CASSTTGQTGNTIYF.

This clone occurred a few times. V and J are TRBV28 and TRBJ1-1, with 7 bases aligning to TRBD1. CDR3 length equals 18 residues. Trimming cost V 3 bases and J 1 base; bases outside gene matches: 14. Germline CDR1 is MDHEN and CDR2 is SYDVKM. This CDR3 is CASSLIRGQFAPNTEAFF. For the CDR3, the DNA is TGTGCCAGCAGTTTGATAAGGGGACAGTTTGCACCGAACACTGAAGCTTTCTTT.

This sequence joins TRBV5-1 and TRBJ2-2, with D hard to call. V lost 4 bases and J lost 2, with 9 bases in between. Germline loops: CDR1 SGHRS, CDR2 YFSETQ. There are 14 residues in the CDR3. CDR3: CASSHGSNTGELFF. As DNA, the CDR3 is TGCGCCAGCAGCCACGGGTCCAACACCGGGGAGCTGTTTTTT.

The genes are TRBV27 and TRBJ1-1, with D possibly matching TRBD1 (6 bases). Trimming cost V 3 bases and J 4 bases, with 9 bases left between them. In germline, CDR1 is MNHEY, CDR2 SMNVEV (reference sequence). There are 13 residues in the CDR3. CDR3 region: CASSFTGTTEAFF. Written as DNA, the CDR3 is TGTGCCAGCAGTTTTACAGGGACCACTGAAGCTTTCTTT.

The CDR3 coding sequence is TGTGCCAGCAGAGAGGACAGGGTTAATGAAAAACTGTTTTTT. Protein: CASREDRVNEKLFF. The rearrangement links TRBV2 to TRBJ1-4; 8 positions match TRBD1. After removal of 6 bases from V and 4 bases from J, the junction contained 4 bases not matched to a gene. CDR1 is SNHLY, CDR2 FYNNEI, per germline. The CDR3 spans 14 residues.

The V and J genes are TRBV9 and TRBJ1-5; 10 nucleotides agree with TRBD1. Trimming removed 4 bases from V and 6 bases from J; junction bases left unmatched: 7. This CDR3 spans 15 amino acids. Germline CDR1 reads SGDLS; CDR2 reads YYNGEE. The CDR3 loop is CASSSTGGVGQPQHF. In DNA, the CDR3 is TGTGCCAGCAGCTCGACAGGGGGCGTCGGTCAGCCCCAGCATTTT.

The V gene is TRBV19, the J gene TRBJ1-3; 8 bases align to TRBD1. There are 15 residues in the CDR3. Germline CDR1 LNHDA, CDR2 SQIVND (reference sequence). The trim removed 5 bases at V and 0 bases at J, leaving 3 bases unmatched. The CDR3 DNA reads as TGTGCCAGTAGTGCGGGACAGGACTCTGGAAACACCATATATTTT. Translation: CASSAGQDSGNTIYF.

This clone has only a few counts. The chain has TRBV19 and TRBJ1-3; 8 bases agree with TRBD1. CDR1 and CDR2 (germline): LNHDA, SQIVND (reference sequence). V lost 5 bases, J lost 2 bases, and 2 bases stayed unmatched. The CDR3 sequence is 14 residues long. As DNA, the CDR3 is TGTGCCAGTAGTGCGACAGGGGCTGGAAACACCATATATTTT. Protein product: CASSATGAGNTIYF.

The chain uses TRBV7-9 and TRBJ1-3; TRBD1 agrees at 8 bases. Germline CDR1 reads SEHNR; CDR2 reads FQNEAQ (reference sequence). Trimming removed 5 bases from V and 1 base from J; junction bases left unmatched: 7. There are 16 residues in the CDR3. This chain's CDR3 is CASSPGQGGSGNTIYF. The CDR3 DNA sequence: TGTGCCAGCAGCCCTGGACAGGGAGGGTCTGGAAACACCATATATTTT.

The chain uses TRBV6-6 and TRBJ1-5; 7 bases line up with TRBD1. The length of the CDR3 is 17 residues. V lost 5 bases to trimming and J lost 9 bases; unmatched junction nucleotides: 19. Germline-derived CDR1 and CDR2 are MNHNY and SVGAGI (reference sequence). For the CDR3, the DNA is TGTGCCAGCAGTCGACCATATCCTCAGGGGGGCCTAAGGCCCCAGCATTTT. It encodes CASSRPYPQGGLRPQHF.

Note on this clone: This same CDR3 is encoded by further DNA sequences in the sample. CDR3 sequence (DNA): TGCAGCGTTTCGGGAGGGAACTATGGCTACACCTTC. It yields the protein CSVSGGNYGYTF. The chain carries TRBV29-1 and TRBJ1-2, with unresolved D. Trimming shortened V by 5 bases and J by 2 bases, and 9 bases separated the two germline ends. The CDR3 has 12 amino acids. Germline-derived CDR1 and CDR2 are SQVTM and ANQGSEA.

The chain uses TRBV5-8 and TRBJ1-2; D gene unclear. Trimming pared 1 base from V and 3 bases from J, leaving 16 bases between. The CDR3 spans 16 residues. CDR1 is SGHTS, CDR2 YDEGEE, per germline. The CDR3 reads CASSLRSQSLDYGYTF. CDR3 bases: TGTGCCAGCAGCTTGCGGTCACAAAGCCTAGACTATGGCTACACCTTC.

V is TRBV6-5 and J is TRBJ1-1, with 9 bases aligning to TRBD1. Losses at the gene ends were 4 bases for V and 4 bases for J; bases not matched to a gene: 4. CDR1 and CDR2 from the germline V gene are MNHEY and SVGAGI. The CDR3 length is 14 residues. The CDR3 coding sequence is TGTGCCAGCAGTTTTGACAGGGGGGGCACTGAAGCTTTCTTT. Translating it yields CASSFDRGGTEAFF.

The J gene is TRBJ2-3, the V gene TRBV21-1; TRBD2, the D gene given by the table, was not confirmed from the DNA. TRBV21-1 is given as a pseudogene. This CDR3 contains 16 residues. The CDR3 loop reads CASSTPGTSGTDTQYF. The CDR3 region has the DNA TGTGCCAGCAGCACCCCCGGGACTAGCGGCACAGATACGCAGTATTTT.

CDR3 DNA sequence: TGTGCCAGCAGTTTAACGGGGGCGCAGTATTTT. This codes for CASSLTGAQYF. The rearrangement joins TRBV12-3 or TRBV12-4 to TRBJ2-3; D is perhaps TRBD2 (6 bases). CDR3 length: 11 amino acids. V was shortened by 2 bases and J by 10 bases, with 7 bases between the two germline ends.

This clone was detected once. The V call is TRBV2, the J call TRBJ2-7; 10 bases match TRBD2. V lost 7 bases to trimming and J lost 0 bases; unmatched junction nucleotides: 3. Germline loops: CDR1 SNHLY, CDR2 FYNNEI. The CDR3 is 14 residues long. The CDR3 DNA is TGTGCCAGCAAAACTAGCGGGGACTCCTACGAGCAGTACTTC. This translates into CASKTSGDSYEQYF.

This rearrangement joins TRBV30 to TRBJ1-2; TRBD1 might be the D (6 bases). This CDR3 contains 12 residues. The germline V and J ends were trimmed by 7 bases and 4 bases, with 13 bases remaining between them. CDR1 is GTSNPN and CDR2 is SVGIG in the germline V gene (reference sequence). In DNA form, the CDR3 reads TGTGCCTCCCGACCCAGGGGCTATGGCTACACCTTC. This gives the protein CASRPRGYGYTF.

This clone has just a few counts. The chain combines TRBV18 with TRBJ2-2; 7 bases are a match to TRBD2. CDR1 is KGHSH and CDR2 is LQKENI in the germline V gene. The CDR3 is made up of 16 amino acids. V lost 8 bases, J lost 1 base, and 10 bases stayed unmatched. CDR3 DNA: TGTGCCAGCCCCTCCGTTCGCGGGAGGAACACCGGGGAGCTGTTTTTT. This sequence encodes CASPSVRGRNTGELFF.

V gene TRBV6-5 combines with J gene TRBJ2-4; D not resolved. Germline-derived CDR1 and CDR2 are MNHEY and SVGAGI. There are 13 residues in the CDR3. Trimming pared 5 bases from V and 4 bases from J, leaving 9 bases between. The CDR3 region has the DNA TGTGCCAGCAGTCAACTACCTAAAAACATTCAGTACTTC. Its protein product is CASSQLPKNIQYF.

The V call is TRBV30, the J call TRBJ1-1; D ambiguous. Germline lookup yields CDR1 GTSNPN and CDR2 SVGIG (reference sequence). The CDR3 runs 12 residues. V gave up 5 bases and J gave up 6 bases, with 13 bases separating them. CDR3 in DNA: TGTGCCTGGCAAAATGGCCAGGCTGAAGCTTTCTTT. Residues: CAWQNGQAEAFF.

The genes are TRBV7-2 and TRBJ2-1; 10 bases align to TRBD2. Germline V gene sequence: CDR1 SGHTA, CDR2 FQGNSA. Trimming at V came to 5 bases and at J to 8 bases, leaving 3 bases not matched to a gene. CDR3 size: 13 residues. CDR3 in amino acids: CASSRLAGYEQFF. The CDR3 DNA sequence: TGTGCCAGCAGCAGACTAGCGGGTTATGAGCAGTTCTTC.